This T cell receptor beta chain was sequenced for a study of blood T cell repertoires in COVID-19 (dated by TCRdb to the early 2020s). For the study in its entirety: Samples covering the acute and convalescent phases of COVID-19 were provided by collaborators in the United States, Italy and Spain. Samples came from the ongoing ImmuneRACE study (first 160 participants) plus 1,254 subjects from 6 global collaborators. A freely available public database, intended as a resource for researchers studying the immune response to SARS-CoV-2, is where the repertoires were released. Subjects who had been exposed to COVID-19, were actively infected with it, or had recovered from it provided the deeply sampled blood TCRbeta repertoires that made up the dataset. Where available, HLA class I and class II types were obtained from metadata supplied by the sample provider rather than from assay-based typing. Nearly every sample came with metadata listing a de-identified subject ID, COVID-19 status, age in years and sex. The material from the prospective study consisted of cDNA or gDNA derived from T cells, B-cell-depleted T cells, or PBMCs.

V was cut back by 0 bases and J by 10 bases, leaving a gap of 10 bases between them. The CDR3 measures 13 amino acids from cysteine to phenylalanine. Of all the DNA, just the CDR3 is kept, 39 bases in frame from base 1. CDR1 WSHSY and CDR2 SAAADI are derived from the germline V gene. A second Seattle source provided samples from volunteer blood donors who had recovered from COVID-19. The collaborating institutions used their own protocols to collect whole blood in K2EDTA tubes. For TCRbeta analysis, collaborators shipped samples as frozen whole blood, isolated PBMCs, or DNA extracted from either of those sample types. The paper as a whole reports these results and caveats: The quantity of clinical and demographic metadata differed by source and by participant and was supplied without curation.

Concerning this clone: Its cognate antigen has yet to be identified. Base qualities are not recorded, but no much larger clone differs from it by a single base.

The immunoSEQ Assay, a bias-controlled multiplex PCR, was used to amplify TCRbeta CDR3 regions from genomic DNA. As for the authors' bioinformatics: Nucleated cell counts per sample were estimated from amplification of reference gene primers within the assay. Sequence reads were collapsed and filtered to measure the absolute abundance of every unique TCRbeta CDR3 rearrangement. For each sample, productive Simpson clonality was calculated by taking the square root of Simpson's diversity index across productive rearrangements. The table was pulled from immuneACCESS by TCRdb, which kept in-frame rearrangements only. Such tables lose some clones; where checked, under half of the loss comes from unresolved V genes, and the rest has no known cause. The DNA was the basis for D and trimming; V, J and clone size are from that table. Within this sample are 200,000 to 250,000 clones, with around 90% of them counted one time only. About 12% of the sample is in the top ten clones.

The chain is made from TRBV10-2 and TRBJ2-1; perhaps TRBD2 is the D gene, with 5 bases matching. The source material was peripheral blood. The clonotype comes from a woman aged 18-29 years who had recovered from COVID-19. The DNA is as follows: TGCGCCAGCAGTGAGTCAATGCGGGCCGAGCAGTTCTTC. Protein translation: CASSESMRAEQFF.